This T cell receptor beta chain was documented in a study of radiotherapy plus CTLA-4 blockade in lung cancer. Study findings and constraints: Among reported predictors of response, early blood T cell clone dynamics with interferon-beta performed best. In blood, tumor-derived TCR clones expanded after radiotherapy plus ipilimumab.

V was pared by 3 bases and J by 3 bases, with 14 bases between. Germline V gene lookup returns CDR1 SGHDN and CDR2 FVKESK. The CDR3 contains 15 residues. In regard to this clone: As yet, its antigen is unknown.

The assay was immunoSEQ multiplex PCR, and TCRdb's table has in-frame clones only and misses some. Among 40,000 to 45,000 clones listed, about 70% were seen once. Ipilimumab CTLA-4 blockade and focal radiation were given to patients with chemo-refractory metastatic non-small-cell lung cancer. This TCR was sampled from a human donor with non-small cell lung cancer who had a partial response to radiotherapy plus ipilimumab. Sample: peripheral blood, taken from a patient treated with radiotherapy plus ipilimumab. This chain connects TRBV14 to TRBJ1-2, with a weak D call TRBD1 (6 bases). The CDR3: CASSQSTGGYYGYTF. DNA of the CDR3: TGTGCCAGCAGCCAGTCGACAGGAGGCTACTATGGCTACACCTTC.